The 2 T cell receptor beta chains listed next were all sequenced from one sample in a study of graft-versus-host responses after intestinal transplantation. The protocol was immunoSEQ multiplex PCR, while the TCRdb copy is restricted to in-frame clones and leaves out a portion. The table has about 98,000 clones, roughly four fifths seen once; the top ten hold about 15%. These TCRs' antigens remain unknown. The sample was unstimulated CD8+ T cells sorted from spleen or lymph node cells, taken before intestinal transplant. The receptors here all came from a human donor who received an intestinal transplant.

This clone was seen once. The chain combines TRBV7-3 with TRBJ2-7, with TRBD2 matching 8 bases. The CDR3 length is 15 residues. The germline V gene has CDR1 SGHTA and CDR2 FQGTGA. Trimming cost V 5 bases and J 1 base; bases outside gene matches: 7. CDR3 in amino acids: CASSPYGGGSYEQYF. CDR3 nucleotide sequence: TGTGCCAGCAGCCCCTACGGGGGGGGTTCCTACGAGCAGTACTTC.

This clone was counted a single time. The V call is TRBV4-1, the J call TRBJ2-5; D is uncertain. CDR3 size: 14 residues. In germline, CDR1 is MGHRA, CDR2 YSYEKL. V dropped 2 bases and J dropped 1 base, with 8 bases sitting between them. The CDR3 here is CASSQSAVQETQYF. The CDR3 DNA sequence: TGCGCCAGCAGCCAATCGGCAGTCCAAGAGACCCAGTACTTC.